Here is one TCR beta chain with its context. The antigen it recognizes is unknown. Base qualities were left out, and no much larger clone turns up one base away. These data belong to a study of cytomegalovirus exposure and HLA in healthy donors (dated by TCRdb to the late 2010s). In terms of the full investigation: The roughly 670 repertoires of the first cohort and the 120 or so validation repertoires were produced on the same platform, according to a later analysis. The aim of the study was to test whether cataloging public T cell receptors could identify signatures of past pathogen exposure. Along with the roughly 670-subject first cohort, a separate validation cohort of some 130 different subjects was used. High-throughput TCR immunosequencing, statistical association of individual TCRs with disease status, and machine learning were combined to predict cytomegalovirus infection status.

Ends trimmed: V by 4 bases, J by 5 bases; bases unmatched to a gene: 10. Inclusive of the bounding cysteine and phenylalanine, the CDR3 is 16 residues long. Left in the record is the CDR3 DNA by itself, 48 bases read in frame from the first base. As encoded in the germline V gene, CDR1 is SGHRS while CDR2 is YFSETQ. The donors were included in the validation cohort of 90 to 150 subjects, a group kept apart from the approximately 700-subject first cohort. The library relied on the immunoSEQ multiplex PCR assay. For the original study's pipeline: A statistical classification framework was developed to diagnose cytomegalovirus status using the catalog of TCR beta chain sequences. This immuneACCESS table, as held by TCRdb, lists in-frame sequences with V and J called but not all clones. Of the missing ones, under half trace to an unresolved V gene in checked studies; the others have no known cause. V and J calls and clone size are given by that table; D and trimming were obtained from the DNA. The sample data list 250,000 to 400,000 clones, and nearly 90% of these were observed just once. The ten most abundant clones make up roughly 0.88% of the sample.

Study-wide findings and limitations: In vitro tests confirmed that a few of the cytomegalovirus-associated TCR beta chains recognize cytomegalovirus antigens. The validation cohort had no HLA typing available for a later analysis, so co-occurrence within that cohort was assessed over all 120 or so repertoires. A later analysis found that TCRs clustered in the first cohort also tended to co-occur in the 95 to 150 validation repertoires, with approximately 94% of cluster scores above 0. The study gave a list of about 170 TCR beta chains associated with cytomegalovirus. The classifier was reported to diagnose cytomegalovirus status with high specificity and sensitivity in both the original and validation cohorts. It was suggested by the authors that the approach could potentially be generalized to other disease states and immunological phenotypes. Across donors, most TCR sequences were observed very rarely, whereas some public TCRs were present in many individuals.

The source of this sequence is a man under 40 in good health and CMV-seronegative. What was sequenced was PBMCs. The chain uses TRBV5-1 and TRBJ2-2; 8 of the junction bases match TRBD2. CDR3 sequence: CASSRSDRGGTGELFF. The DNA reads TGCGCCAGCAGCCGATCAGACCGGGGGGGTACCGGGGAGCTGTTTTTT.